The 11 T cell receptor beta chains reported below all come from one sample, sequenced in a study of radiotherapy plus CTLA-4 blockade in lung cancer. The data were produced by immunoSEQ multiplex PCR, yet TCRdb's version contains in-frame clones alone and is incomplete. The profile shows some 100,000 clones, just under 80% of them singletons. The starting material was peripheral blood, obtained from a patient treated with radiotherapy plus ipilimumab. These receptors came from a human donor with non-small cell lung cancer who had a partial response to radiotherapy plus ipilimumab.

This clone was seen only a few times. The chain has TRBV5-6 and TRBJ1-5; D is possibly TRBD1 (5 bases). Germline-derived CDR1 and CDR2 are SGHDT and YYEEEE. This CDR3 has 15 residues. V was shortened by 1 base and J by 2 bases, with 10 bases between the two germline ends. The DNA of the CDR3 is TGTGCCAGCAGCTTGAGACAGTCCGGCAATCAGCCCCAGCATTTT. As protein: CASSLRQSGNQPQHF.

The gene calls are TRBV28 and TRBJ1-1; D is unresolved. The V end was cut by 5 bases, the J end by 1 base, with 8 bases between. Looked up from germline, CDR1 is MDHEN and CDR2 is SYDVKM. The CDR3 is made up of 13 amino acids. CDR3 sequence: CASSQAGNTEAFF. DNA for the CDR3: TGTGCCAGCAGTCAGGCTGGGAACACTGAAGCTTTCTTT.

The CDR3 nucleotides read TGTGCCTGTAGCGTGGCTAACACTGAAGCTTTCTTT. Protein product: CACSVANTEAFF. This chain links TRBV30 with TRBJ1-1; D is unresolved. The germline V and J ends were trimmed by 6 bases and 2 bases, with 10 bases remaining between them. The V gene's germline CDR1 is GTSNPN and CDR2 SVGIG (reference sequence). This CDR3 is built from 12 residues.

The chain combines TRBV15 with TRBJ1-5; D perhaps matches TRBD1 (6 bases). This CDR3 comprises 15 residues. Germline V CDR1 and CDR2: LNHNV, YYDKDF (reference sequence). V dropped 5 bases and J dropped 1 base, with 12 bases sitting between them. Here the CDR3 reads CATSFIQGSNQPQHF. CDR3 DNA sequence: TGTGCCACCAGCTTCATACAGGGAAGCAATCAGCCCCAGCATTTT. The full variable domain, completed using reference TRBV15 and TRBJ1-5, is DAMVIQNPRYQVTQFGKPVTLSCSQTLNHNVMYWYQQKSSQAPKLLFHYYDKDFNNEADTPDNFQSRRPNTSFCFLDIRSPGLGDTAMYLCATSFIQGSNQPQHFGDGTRLSIL.

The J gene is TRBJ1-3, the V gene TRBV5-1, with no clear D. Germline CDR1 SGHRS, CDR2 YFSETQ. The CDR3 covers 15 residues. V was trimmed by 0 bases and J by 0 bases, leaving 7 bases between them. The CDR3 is CASSLGGDSGNTIYF. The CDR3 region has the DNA TGCGCCAGCAGCTTGGGAGGAGACTCTGGAAACACCATATATTTT.

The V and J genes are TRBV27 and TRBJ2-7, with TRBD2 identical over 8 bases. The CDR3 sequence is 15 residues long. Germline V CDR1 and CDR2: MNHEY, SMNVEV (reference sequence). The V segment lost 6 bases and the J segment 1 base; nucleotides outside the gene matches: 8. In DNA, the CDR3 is TGTGCCAGCAGATCCACCGGGACTAGGTCCTACGAGCAGTACTTC. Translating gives CASRSTGTRSYEQYF.

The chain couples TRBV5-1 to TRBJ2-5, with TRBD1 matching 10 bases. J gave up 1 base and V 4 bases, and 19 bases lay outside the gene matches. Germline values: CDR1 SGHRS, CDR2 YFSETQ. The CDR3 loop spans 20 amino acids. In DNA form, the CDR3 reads TGCGCCAGCAGCCCCGAGGGCGGACAGGGGGTGGTTCGGGTCCAAGAGACCCAGTACTTC. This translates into CASSPEGGQGVVRVQETQYF.

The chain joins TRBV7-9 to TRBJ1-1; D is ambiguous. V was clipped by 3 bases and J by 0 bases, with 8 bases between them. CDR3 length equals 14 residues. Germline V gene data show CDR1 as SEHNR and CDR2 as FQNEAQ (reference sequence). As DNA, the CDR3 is TGTGCCAGCAGCTTGTCGACTTTGAACACTGAAGCTTTCTTT. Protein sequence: CASSLSTLNTEAFF.

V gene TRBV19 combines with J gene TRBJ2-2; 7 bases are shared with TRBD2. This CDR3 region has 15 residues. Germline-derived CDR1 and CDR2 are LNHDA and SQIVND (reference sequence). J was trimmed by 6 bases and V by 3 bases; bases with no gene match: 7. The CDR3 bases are TGTGCCAGTAGTATGGCGCGGGAGTGGGCCGGGGAGCTGTTTTTT. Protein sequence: CASSMAREWAGELFF. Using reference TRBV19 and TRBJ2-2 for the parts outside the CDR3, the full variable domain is DGGITQSPKYLFRKEGQNVTLSCEQNLNHDAMYWYRQDPGQGLRLIYYSQIVNDFQKGDIAEGYSVSREKKESFPLTVTSAQKNPTAFYLCASSMAREWAGELFFGEGSRLTVL.

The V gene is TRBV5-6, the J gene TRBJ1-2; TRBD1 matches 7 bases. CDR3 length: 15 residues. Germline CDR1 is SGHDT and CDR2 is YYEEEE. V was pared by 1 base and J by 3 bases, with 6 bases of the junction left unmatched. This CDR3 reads CASSLTGAQDYGYTF. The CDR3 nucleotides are TGTGCCAGCAGCTTGACAGGGGCTCAGGACTATGGCTACACCTTC.

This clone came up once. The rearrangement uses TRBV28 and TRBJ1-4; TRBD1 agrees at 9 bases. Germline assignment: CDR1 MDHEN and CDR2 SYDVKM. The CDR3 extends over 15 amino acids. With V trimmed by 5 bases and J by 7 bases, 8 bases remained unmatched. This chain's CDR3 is CASSRRTGASEKLFF. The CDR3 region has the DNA TGTGCCAGCAGTCGTCGGACAGGGGCTTCTGAAAAACTGTTTTTT.